This TCR beta chain is drawn from a study of T cells in Graves' hyperthyroidism and ophthalmopathy. Study-level points and caveats: Progression to ophthalmopathy was predicted a median of about six months early. Ophthalmopathy and stable hyperthyroidism were separated by a 13 V-J model.

TCR beta CDR3 regions were amplified from RNA transcripts. The study used the HTBI primer set for a first-round RT-PCR of the TCR CDR3. TCRdb analysed the multiplex PCR reads with MiXCR anew, one entry per CDR3 protein. The sample holds approximately 690,000 distinct CDR3 sequences, around 21% seen once. Germline V lookup: CDR1 SGDLS, CDR2 YYNGEE. The CDR3 contains 14 residues. Deletions cut 0 bases from V and 6 bases from J, with 10 bases between. This clonotype has just a few counts. What it recognizes is unknown. Sequencing was performed on blood. The clonotype comes from a man aged 30 to 45 with Graves' ophthalmopathy. The chain joins TRBV9 to TRBJ1-5; D call uncertain. In DNA, the CDR3 is TGTGCCAGCAGCGTAGGTTGGGGTAGTCAGCCCCAGCATTTT. This gives the protein CASSVGWGSQPQHF.